This section outlines one T cell receptor beta chain sequence together with its context. Its antigen is unknown. No quality values exist for individual bases; no much larger clone is one base distant. V ends up 8 bases short and J 4 bases short, with an unmatched junction base count of 7. The CDR3 has 13 amino acids, counting the end cysteine and phenylalanine. Just the 39-base CDR3 DNA is kept, in frame starting at base 1. This specimen belongs to a study of blood T cell repertoires in COVID-19 (dated by TCRdb to 2020 to 2021). A note on the overall study: Samples covering the acute and convalescent phases of COVID-19 were provided by collaborators in the United States, Italy and Spain. The prospective study material was composed of cDNA or gDNA derived from T cells, B-cell-depleted T cells, or PBMCs. The dataset comprised deeply sampled blood TCRbeta repertoires from subjects exposed to, actively infected with, or recovered from COVID-19. A freely available public database, intended as a resource for researchers studying the immune response to SARS-CoV-2, is where the repertoires were released. The samples were drawn from two sources: the first 160 participants of the ongoing ImmuneRACE study, and 1,000 to 1,500 subjects contributed by 6 global collaborators. The sample metadata nearly always contained a de-identified subject ID, COVID-19 status, age in years and sex. HLA class I and class II types, where available, came from metadata supplied by the sample provider rather than from assay-based typing. The research as a whole found: Clinical and demographic metadata were provided uncurated, with the amount varying by source and participant.

Each collaborating institution followed its own protocols to collect whole blood in K2EDTA tubes. For TCRbeta analysis, collaborator samples were shipped as frozen whole blood, as isolated PBMCs, or as DNA extracted from either sample type. TCRbeta CDR3 regions were amplified from genomic DNA by means of the immunoSEQ Assay, a bias-controlled multiplex PCR. The paper's processing steps were these. The number of nucleated cells in each sample was estimated by amplification of reference gene primers within the assay. To quantify the absolute abundance of each unique TCRbeta CDR3 rearrangement, sequence reads were collapsed and filtered. For each sample, productive Simpson clonality was calculated as the square root of Simpson's diversity index across productive rearrangements. TCRdb holds this immuneACCESS table with in-frame rearrangements only. Some clones are missing; in checked studies, unresolved V genes explain under half, and the rest has no known cause. That table furnishes V, J and clone size, whereas the DNA furnished D and trimming. The sample includes just under 300,000 clones, with around 90% observed a single time. The ten biggest clones cover around 1.4% of the sample.

The sample comprised peripheral blood. This chain is built from TRBV12-3 or TRBV12-4 and TRBJ1-1; 7 middle bases align to TRBD1. The TCR originated in a man between 70 and 80 years old with acute or convalescent COVID-19. The nucleotides read TGTGCCAGCCTTTCAGGGGGTAGCACTGAAGCTTTCTTT. Its translation is CASLSGGSTEAFF.